This T cell receptor (beta chain) appears in the sequencing data of a study of blood T cells in healthy people across ages. General study findings and limits: Roughly linear declines in TCR beta diversity per million T cells occurred with age. With donor CMV status unknown, expanded clonotype changes were possibly confounded.

The use of a sample-barcoded 5' primer and a J-beta primer mix characterized a second PCR of about 6 to 12 cycles. All samples gave at least 3 million CDR3-containing paired-end reads. Using its own MiXCR run on the 5' RACE reads, TCRdb lists one record per CDR3 protein. The repertoire includes just under 900,000 distinct CDR3 sequences, 25% to 35% of them detected once, and 17% sits in the top ten. Each donor's blood draw was roughly 10 milliliters of peripheral blood. V was trimmed by 5 bases and J by 7 bases, leaving 9 bases between them. The CDR3 runs 12 residues. This clonotype was found a few times. The antigen is unknown.

Sequencing was carried out using blood. The source of this sequence is a woman aged 80 or over in good health. The V call is TRBV12-3 or TRBV12-4, the J call TRBJ1-5; D is ambiguous. The CDR3 DNA is TGTGCCAGCAGTACAGAGCAGCAGCCCCAGCATTTT. Translated, it gives CASSTEQQPQHF.